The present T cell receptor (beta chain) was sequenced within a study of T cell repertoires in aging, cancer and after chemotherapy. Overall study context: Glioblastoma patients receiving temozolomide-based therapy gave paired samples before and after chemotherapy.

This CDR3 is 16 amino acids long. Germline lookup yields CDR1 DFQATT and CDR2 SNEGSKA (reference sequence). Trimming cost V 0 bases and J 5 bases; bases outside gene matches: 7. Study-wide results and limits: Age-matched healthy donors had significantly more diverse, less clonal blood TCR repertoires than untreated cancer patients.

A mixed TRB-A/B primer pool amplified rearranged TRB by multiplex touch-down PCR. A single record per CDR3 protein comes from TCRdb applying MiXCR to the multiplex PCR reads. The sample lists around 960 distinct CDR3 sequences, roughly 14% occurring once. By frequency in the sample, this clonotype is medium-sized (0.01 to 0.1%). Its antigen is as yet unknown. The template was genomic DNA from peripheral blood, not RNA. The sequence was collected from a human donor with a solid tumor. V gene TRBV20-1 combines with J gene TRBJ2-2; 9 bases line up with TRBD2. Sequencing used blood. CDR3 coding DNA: TGCAGTGCTAGAGATCCCCAGCGGGAGGCTACCGGGGAGCTGTTTTTT. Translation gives CSARDPQREATGELFF.